This TCR beta chain derives from a study of T-cell reconstitution after alpha-beta-depleted transplantation in children. Germline V gene sequence: CDR1 DFQATT, CDR2 SNEGSKA (reference sequence). This CDR3 region has 15 residues. With 5 bases clipped from V and 5 bases from J, the junction kept 10 bases outside the gene matches. Unique molecular identifiers were incorporated when the TCRbeta library was constructed. TCRdb ran MiXCR on the PCR reads and lists one entry per CDR3 protein. Here the sample spans about 640,000 distinct CDR3 sequences, roughly 17% being singletons. The chain combines TRBV20-1 with TRBJ2-1, with TRBD1 matching over 9 bases. The sequencing used PBMCs from the stem cell graft donor, collected from the stem cell graft. The TCR was taken from a human donor who donated a stem cell graft to a child with acute myeloid leukemia. CDR3 in DNA: TGCAGTGCTCCCCCACGGGACAGGGTAGACAATGAGCAGTTCTTC. Its translation: CSAPPRDRVDNEQFF.